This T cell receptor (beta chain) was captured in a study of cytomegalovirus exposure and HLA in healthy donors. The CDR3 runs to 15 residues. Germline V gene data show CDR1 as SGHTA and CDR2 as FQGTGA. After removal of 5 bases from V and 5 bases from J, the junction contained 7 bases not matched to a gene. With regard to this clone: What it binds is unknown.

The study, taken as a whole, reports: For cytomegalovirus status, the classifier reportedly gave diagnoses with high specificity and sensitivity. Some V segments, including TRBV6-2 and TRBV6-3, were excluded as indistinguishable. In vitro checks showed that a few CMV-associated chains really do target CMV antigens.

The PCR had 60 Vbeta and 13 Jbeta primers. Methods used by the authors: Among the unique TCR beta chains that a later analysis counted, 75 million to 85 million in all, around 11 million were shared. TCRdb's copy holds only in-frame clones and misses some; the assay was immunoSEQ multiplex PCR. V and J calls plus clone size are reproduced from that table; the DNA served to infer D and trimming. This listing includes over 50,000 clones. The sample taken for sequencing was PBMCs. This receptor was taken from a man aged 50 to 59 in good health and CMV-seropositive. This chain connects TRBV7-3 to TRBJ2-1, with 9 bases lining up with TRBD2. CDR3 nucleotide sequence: TGTGCCAGCAGCCAGCTAGCGGGGCGCCACAATGAGCAGTTCTTC. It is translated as CASSQLAGRHNEQFF.